These 9 T cell receptor beta chains share one sample of origin, sequenced in a study of cytomegalovirus exposure and HLA in healthy donors. Researchers ran the PCR with 60 Vbeta and 13 Jbeta primers. The assay was immunoSEQ multiplex PCR, and TCRdb's table has in-frame clones only and misses some. The sample includes roughly 200,000 clones, 65% to 80% of them seen just once. Sequencing was carried out using PBMCs. The receptors stem from a woman aged 40 to 55 in good health and CMV-seronegative.

The V gene is TRBV19, the J gene TRBJ2-6, with a tentative D call TRBD1 (6 bases). Trimming pared 5 bases from V and 0 bases from J, leaving 14 bases between. Germline V gene lookup returns CDR1 LNHDA and CDR2 SQIVND (reference sequence). CDR3 length: 17 residues. The CDR3: CASSSGQKYSGANVLTF. In DNA, the CDR3 is TGTGCCAGTAGTTCAGGACAGAAATACTCTGGGGCCAACGTCCTGACTTTC.

The V gene is TRBV27, the J gene TRBJ1-4; 7 bases fit TRBD1. J gave up 4 bases and V 4 bases, and 9 bases lay outside the gene matches. Per germline, CDR1 MNHEY and CDR2 SMNVEV (reference sequence). The CDR3 runs to 16 residues. CDR3 nucleotide sequence: TGTGCCAGCAGTTGGAAGCCGGGACAGTATAATGAAAAACTGTTTTTT. This gives the protein CASSWKPGQYNEKLFF.

The V and J genes are TRBV7-9 and TRBJ2-1, with D possibly TRBD2 on 7 matching bases. This CDR3 region has 15 residues. Germline lookup yields CDR1 SEHNR and CDR2 FQNEAQ (reference sequence). V was trimmed by 11 bases and J by 15 bases, leaving 32 bases between them. CDR3 DNA: TGTGCCTGCTCGAGGGGGGGGCCCTCGGGAGGAGCTCGGTTCTTC. This gives the protein CACSRGGPSGGARFF.

The chain recombines TRBV18 with TRBJ1-1; D not resolved. Trimming shortened V by 1 base and J by 1 base, and 13 bases separated the two germline ends. Germline CDR1 KGHSH, CDR2 LQKENI. CDR3 length: 16 residues. The CDR3 DNA follows: TGTGCCAGCTCACCACTGTCCAGGACTCCGAACACTGAAGCTTTCTTT. Translation: CASSPLSRTPNTEAFF. Looking up the rest from reference TRBV18 and TRBJ1-1 gives the full variable domain: NAGVMQNPRHLVRRRGQEARLRCSPMKGHSHVYWYRQLPEEGLKFMVYLQKENIIDESGMPKERFSAEFPKEGPSILRIQQVVRGDSAAYFCASSPLSRTPNTEAFFGQGTRLTVV.

The rearrangement uses TRBV11-2 and TRBJ2-5; a weak D match, TRBD2 (6 bases). Germline-derived CDR1 and CDR2 are SGHAT and FQNNGV. The CDR3 loop spans 15 amino acids. Trimming pared 5 bases from V and 4 bases from J, leaving 17 bases between. In nucleotides, the CDR3 is TGTGCCAGCAGCCCCGGGACTCGGGTGGGAGAGACCCAGTACTTC. It specifies CASSPGTRVGETQYF. Full variable domain (missing parts from reference TRBV11-2 and TRBJ2-5): EAGVAQSPRYKIIEKRQSVAFWCNPISGHATLYWYQQILGQGPKLLIQFQNNGVVDDSQLPKDRFSAERLKGVDSTLKIQPAKLEDSAVYLCASSPGTRVGETQYFGPGTRLLVL.

In this sample, this clone turned up a few times. This chain joins TRBV10-3 and TRBJ2-7; 9 bases agree with TRBD1. With 11 bases clipped from V and 5 bases from J, the junction kept 7 bases outside the gene matches. Germline assignment: CDR1 ENHRY and CDR2 SYGVKD. The CDR3 has 12 residues. The DNA of the CDR3 is TGTGCCTCGGGACAGGGTCTTGACGAGCAGTACTTC. Translated, it gives CASGQGLDEQYF.

V usage is TRBV4-2 and J usage is TRBJ2-5; 12 bases are a match to TRBD2. The end of the DNA is better explained by TRBJ2-7, so the J call may be wrong. This CDR3 spans 15 amino acids. CDR1 and CDR2 from the germline V gene are LGHNA and YNFKEQ. The CDR3 sequence is CASSFRTSGNYEQYF. CDR3 in DNA: TGTGCCAGCAGCTTTCGGACTAGCGGGAACTACGAGCAGTACTTC.

The chain joins TRBV7-8 to TRBJ2-4; TRBD2 matches at 14 bases. The CDR3 consists of 20 residues. With V trimmed by 1 base and J by 3 bases, 11 bases remained unmatched. Germline V gene data show CDR1 as SGHVS and CDR2 as FQNEAQ. CDR3 in amino acids: CASSLVGRLAGGPGKNIQYF. CDR3 nucleotides: TGTGCCAGCAGCTTAGTTGGGAGACTAGCGGGAGGGCCGGGCAAAAACATTCAGTACTTC.

The chain combines TRBV20-1 with TRBJ2-7, with a possible D match to TRBD2 (5 bases). The CDR3 runs to 11 residues. The germline gives CDR1 DFQATT, CDR2 SNEGSKA (reference sequence). V gave up 5 bases and J gave up 4 bases, with 9 bases separating them. CDR3 amino acids: CSAQTGYEQYF. The CDR3 DNA reads TGCAGTGCTCAGACGGGGTACGAGCAGTACTTC.